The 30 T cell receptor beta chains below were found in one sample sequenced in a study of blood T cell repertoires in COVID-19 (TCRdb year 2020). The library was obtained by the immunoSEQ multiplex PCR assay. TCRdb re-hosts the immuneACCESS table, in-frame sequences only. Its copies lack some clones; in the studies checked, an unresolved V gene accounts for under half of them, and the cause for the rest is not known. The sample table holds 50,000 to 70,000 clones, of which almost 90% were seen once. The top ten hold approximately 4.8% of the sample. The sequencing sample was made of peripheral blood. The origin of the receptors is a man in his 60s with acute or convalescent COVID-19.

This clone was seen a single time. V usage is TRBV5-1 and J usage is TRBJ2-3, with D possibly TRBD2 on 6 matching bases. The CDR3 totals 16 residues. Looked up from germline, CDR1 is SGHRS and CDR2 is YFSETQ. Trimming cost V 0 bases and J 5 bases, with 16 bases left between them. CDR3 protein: CASSLEIGRGGDTQYF. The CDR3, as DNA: TGCGCCAGCAGCTTGGAAATCGGGAGAGGAGGAGATACGCAGTATTTT.

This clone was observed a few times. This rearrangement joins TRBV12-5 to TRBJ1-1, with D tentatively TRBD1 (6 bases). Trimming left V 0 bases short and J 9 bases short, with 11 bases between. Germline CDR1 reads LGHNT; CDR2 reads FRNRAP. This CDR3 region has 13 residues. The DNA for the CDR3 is TGTGCTAGTGGTTTGGTGGGGACACCTAAAGCTTTCTTT. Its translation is CASGLVGTPKAFF.

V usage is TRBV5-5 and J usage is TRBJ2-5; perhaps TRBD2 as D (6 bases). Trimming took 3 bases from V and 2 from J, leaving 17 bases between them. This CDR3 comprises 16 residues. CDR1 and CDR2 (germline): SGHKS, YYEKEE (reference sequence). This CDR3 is CASSYLGTGIQETQYF. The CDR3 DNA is TGTGCCAGCAGCTACCTCGGGACTGGAATACAAGAGACCCAGTACTTC.

CDR3 region: CASSVGISARQSYNEQFF. The CDR3 coding sequence is TGTGCCAGCAGCGTAGGCATCAGTGCGAGGCAGTCCTACAATGAGCAGTTCTTC. The chain is built from TRBV9 and TRBJ2-1; no firm D call. V shed 0 bases and J shed 1 base, with 17 bases lying between them. CDR1 and CDR2 from the germline V gene are SGDLS and YYNGEE. CDR3 length: 18 amino acids.

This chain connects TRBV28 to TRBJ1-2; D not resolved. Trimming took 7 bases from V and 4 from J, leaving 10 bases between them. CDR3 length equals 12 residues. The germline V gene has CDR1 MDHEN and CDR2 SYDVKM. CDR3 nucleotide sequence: TGTGCCAGCAAAGTTCGGGGCTATGGCTACACCTTC. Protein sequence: CASKVRGYGYTF.

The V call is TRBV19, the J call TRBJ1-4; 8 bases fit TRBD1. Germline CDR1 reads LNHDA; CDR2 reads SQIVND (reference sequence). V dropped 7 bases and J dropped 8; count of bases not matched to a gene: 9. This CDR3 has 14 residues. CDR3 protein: CASKLQGAGEKLFF. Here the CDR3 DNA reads TGTGCCAGTAAACTCCAGGGGGCGGGCGAAAAACTGTTTTTT. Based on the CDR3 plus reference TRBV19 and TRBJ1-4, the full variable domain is DGGITQSPKYLFRKEGQNVTLSCEQNLNHDAMYWYRQDPGQGLRLIYYSQIVNDFQKGDIAEGYSVSREKKESFPLTVTSAQKNPTAFYLCASKLQGAGEKLFFGSGTQLSVL.

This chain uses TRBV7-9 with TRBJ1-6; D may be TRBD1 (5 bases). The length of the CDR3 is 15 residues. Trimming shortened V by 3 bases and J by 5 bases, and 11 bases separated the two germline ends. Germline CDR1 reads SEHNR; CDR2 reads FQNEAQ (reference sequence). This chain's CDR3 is CASSFVGDDNSPLHF. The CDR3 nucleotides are TGTGCCAGCAGCTTTGTAGGGGATGATAATTCACCCCTCCACTTT.

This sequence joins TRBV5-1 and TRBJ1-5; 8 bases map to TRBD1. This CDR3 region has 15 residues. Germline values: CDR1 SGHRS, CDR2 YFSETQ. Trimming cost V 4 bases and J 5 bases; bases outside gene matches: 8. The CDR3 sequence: CASSPHGQGDQPQHF. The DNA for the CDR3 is TGCGCCAGCAGCCCGCACGGACAGGGCGATCAGCCCCAGCATTTT.

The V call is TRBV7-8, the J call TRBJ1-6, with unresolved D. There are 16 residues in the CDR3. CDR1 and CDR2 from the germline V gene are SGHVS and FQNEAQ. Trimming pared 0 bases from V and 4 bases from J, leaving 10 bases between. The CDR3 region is CASSLATTVYNSPLHF. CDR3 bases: TGTGCCAGCAGCTTAGCGACTACAGTATATAATTCACCCCTCCACTTT.

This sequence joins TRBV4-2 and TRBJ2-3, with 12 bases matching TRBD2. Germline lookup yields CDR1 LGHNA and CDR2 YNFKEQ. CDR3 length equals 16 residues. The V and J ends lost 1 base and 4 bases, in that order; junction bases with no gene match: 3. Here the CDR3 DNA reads TGTGCCAGCAGCCAAGGGCTAGCGGGAGGGCCAGATACGCAGTATTTT. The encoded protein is CASSQGLAGGPDTQYF.

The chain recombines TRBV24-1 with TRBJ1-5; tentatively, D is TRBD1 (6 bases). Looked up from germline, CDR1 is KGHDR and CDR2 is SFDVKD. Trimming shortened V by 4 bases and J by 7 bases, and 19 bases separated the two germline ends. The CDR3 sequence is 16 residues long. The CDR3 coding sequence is TGTGCCACCAGTGACAGTTCCAGGGGTTTTTGGCAGCCCCAGCATTTT. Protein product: CATSDSSRGFWQPQHF.

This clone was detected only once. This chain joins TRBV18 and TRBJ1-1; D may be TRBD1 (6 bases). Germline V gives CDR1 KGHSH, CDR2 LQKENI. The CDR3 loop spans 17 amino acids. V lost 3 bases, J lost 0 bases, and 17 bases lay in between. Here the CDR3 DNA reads TGTGCCAGCTCACCCCTCGGGCAGGGGTCCTTGAACACTGAAGCTTTCTTT. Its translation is CASSPLGQGSLNTEAFF.

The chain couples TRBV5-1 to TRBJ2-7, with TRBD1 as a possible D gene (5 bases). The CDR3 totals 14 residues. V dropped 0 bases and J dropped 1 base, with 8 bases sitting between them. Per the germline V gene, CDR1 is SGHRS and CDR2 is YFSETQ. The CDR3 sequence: CASSLGAGSYEQYF. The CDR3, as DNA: TGCGCCAGCAGCTTGGGCGCAGGGTCCTACGAGCAGTACTTC.

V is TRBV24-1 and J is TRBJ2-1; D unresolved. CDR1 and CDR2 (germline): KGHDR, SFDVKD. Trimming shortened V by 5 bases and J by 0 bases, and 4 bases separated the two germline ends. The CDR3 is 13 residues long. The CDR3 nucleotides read TGTGCCACCAGTGGTATCTCCTACAATGAGCAGTTCTTC. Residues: CATSGISYNEQFF.

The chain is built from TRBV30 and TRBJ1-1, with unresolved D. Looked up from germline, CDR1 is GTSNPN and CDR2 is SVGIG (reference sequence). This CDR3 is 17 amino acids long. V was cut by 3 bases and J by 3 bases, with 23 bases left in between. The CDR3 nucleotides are TGTGCCTGGAGCCAACTCGGACCCCGAGCGGCCCACACTGAAGCTTTCTTT. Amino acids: CAWSQLGPRAAHTEAFF. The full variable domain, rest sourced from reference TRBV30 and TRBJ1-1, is SQTIHQWPATLVQPVGSPLSLECTVEGTSNPNLYWYRQAAGRGLQLLFYSVGIGQISSEVPQNLSASRPQDRQFILSSKKLLLSDSGFYLCAWSQLGPRAAHTEAFFGQGTRLTVV.

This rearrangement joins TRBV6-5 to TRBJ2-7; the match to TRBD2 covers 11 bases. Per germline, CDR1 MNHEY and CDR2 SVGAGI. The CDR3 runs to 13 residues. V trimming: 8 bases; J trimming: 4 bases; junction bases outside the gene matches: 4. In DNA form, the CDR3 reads TGTGCCAGCCGTATAGCGGGAGGGTACGAGCAGTACTTC. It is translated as CASRIAGGYEQYF.

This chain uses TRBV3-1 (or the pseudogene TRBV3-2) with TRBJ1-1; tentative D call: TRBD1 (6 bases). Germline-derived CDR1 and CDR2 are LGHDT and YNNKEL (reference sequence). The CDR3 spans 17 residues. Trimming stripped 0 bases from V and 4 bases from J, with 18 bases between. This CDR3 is CASSQEPGQTGSTEAFF. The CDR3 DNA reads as TGTGCCAGCAGCCAAGAACCCGGACAGACGGGTAGCACTGAAGCTTTCTTT.

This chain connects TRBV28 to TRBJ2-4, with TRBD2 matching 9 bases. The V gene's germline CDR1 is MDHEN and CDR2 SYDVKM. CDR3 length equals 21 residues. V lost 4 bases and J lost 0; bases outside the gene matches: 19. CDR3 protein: CASSSPDRGRAKVLAKNIQYF. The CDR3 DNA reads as TGTGCCAGCAGTTCCCCGGATCGCGGGAGGGCCAAAGTACTAGCCAAAAACATTCAGTACTTC.

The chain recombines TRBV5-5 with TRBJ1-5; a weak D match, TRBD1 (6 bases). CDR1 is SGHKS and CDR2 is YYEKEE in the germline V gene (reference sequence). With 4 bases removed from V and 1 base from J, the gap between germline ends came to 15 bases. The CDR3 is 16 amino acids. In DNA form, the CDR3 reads TGTGCCAGCAGCCGCACCCCTCAGGGGAGCAATCAGCCCCAGCATTTT. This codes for CASSRTPQGSNQPQHF.

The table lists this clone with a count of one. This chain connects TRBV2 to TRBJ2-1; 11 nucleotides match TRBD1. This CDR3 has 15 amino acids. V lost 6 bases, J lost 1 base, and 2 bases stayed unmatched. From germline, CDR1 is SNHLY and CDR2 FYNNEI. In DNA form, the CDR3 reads TGTGCCAGCAGGAGGGACAGGGGGTCCTACAATGAGCAGTTCTTC. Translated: CASRRDRGSYNEQFF. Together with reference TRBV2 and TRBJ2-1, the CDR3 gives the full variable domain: EPEVTQTPSHQVTQMGQEVILRCVPISNHLYFYWYRQILGQKVEFLVSFYNNEISEKSEIFDDQFSVERPDGSNFTLKIRSTKLEDSAMYFCASRRDRGSYNEQFFGPGTRLTVL.

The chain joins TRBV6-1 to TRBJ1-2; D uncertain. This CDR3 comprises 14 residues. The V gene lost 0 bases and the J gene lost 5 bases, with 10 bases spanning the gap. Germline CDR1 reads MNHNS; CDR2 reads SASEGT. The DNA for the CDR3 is TGTGCCAGCAGTGAAGCGCGGGGTCGGTATGGCTACACCTTC. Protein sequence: CASSEARGRYGYTF.

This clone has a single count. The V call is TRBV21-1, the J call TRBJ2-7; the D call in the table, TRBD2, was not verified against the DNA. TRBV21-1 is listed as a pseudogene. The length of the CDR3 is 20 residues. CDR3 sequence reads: CASSKGHSGITNGSSYEQYF. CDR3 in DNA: TGTGCCAGCAGCAAAGGACATAGCGGGATAACTAATGGGAGCTCCTACGAGCAGTACTTC.

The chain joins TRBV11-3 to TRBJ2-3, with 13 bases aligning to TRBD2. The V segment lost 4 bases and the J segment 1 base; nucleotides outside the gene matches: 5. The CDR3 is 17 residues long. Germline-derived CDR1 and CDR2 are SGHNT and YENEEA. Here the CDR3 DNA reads TGTGCCAGCAGCTCCGGACTAGCGGGAGAAGGCACAGATACGCAGTATTTT. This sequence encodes CASSSGLAGEGTDTQYF.

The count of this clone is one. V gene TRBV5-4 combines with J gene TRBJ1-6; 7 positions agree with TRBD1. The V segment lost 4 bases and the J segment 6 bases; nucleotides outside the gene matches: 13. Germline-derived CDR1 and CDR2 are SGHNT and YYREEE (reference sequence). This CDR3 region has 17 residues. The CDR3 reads CASSSSGQYPSNSPLHF. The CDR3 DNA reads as TGTGCCAGCAGCAGCTCGGGACAGTATCCGTCTAATTCACCCCTCCACTTT.

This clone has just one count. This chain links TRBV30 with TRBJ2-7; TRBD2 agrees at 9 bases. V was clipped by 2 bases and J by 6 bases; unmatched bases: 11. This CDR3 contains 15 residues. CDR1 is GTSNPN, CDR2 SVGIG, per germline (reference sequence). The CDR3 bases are TGTGCCTGGAGTAGACCGGGACTAGCTTTTGGCGAGCAGTACTTC. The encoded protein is CAWSRPGLAFGEQYF. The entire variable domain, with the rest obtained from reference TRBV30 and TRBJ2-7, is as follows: SQTIHQWPATLVQPVGSPLSLECTVEGTSNPNLYWYRQAAGRGLQLLFYSVGIGQISSEVPQNLSASRPQDRQFILSSKKLLLSDSGFYLCAWSRPGLAFGEQYFGPGTRLTVT.

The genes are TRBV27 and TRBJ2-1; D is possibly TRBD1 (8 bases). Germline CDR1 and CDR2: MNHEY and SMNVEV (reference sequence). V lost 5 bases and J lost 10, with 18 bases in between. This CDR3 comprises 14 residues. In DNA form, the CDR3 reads TGTGCCAGCAGTAGCGGGACAGGTCCTGGGGAGCAGTTCTTC. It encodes CASSSGTGPGEQFF.

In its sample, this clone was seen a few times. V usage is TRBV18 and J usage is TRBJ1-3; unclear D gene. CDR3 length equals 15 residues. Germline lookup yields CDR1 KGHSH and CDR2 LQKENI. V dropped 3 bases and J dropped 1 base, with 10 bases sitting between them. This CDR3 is CASSPTTPSGNTIYF. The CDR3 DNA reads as TGTGCCAGCTCACCGACAACCCCATCTGGAAACACCATATATTTT.

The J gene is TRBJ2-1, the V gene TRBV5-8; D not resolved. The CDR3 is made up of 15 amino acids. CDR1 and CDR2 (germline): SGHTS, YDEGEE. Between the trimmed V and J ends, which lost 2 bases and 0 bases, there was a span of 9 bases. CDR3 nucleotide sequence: TGTGCCAGCAGCTTAATGTTCCACTCCTACAATGAGCAGTTCTTC. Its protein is CASSLMFHSYNEQFF.

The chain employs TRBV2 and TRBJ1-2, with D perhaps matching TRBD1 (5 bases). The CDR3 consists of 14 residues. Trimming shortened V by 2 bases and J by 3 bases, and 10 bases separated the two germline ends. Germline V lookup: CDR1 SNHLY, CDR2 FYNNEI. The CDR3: CASSEYRSHYGYTF. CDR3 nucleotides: TGTGCCAGCAGTGAATACAGGTCCCACTATGGCTACACCTTC.

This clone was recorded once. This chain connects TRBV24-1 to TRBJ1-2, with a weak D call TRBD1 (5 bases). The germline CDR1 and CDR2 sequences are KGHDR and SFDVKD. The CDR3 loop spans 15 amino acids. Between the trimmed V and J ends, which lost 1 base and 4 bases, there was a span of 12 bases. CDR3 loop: CATSDLTGSAYGYTF. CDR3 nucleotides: TGTGCCACCAGTGATTTAACAGGATCAGCCTATGGCTACACCTTC.